The 29 T cell receptor beta chains below all came from one sample that was sequenced in a study of blood T cell repertoires in COVID-19. TCRdb's table, derived via immunoSEQ multiplex PCR, lists solely in-frame clones and lacks some. The repertoire holds under 150,000 clones, 75% to 90% seen once, with about 7.3% in the top ten. Sample: peripheral blood. These receptors were taken from a woman aged 40 to 50 with acute or convalescent COVID-19.

This clone showed up just once. CDR3 sequence reads: CASSAGTTYGYTF. In DNA, the CDR3 is TGTGCCAGCAGTGCAGGGACAACCTATGGCTACACCTTC. This chain connects TRBV27 to TRBJ1-2; TRBD1 might be the D (6 bases). Germline V gene lookup returns CDR1 MNHEY and CDR2 SMNVEV (reference sequence). Trimming removed 5 bases from V and 4 bases from J, with 11 bases in between. The CDR3 extends over 13 amino acids.

The chain employs TRBV15 and TRBJ2-2; TRBD2 might be the D (6 bases). The germline gives CDR1 LNHNV, CDR2 YYDKDF (reference sequence). V lost 3 bases to trimming and J lost 5 bases, with 16 bases between them. This CDR3 contains 16 residues. CDR3 DNA sequence: TGTGCCACCAGCAGCAGGGAGGCGATAAGGACCGGGGAGCTGTTTTTT. It yields the protein CATSSREAIRTGELFF.

The chain employs TRBV10-2 and TRBJ2-6, with a tentative D call TRBD2 (6 bases). This CDR3 comprises 16 residues. The germline V and J ends were trimmed by 4 bases and 4 bases, with 14 bases remaining between them. The germline gives CDR1 WSHSY, CDR2 SAAADI. The DNA of the CDR3 is TGCGCCAGCAGTGGGGGACTGGGGAGAGGGGCCAACGTCCTGACTTTC. Translating it yields CASSGGLGRGANVLTF.

CDR3 amino acids: CASRRTGVTDTQYF. The CDR3 DNA reads as TGTGCCAGCAGAAGGACAGGGGTCACAGATACGCAGTATTTT. The chain has TRBV28 and TRBJ2-3, with 9 bases fitting TRBD1. In germline, CDR1 is MDHEN, CDR2 SYDVKM. J gave up 2 bases and V 6 bases, and 3 bases lay outside the gene matches. The CDR3 has 14 amino acids.

This clone was seen a few times. The chain recombines TRBV5-6 with TRBJ1-3; TRBD1 matches at 8 bases. The J segment lost 2 bases and the V segment lost 3 bases, leaving 1 base of the junction unmatched. The CDR3 runs 14 residues. CDR1 is SGHDT, CDR2 YYEEEE, per germline. The DNA for the CDR3 is TGTGCCAGCAGCTGGGGACAGGCTGGAAACACCATATATTTT. It translates to CASSWGQAGNTIYF.

V usage is TRBV7-9 and J usage is TRBJ2-1; D perhaps matches TRBD2 (6 bases). V was clipped by 0 bases and J by 8 bases, with 8 bases between them. Per germline, CDR1 SEHNR and CDR2 FQNEAQ (reference sequence). CDR3 length equals 13 residues. In DNA, the CDR3 is TGTGCCAGCAGCTTAGCCTCGGGGGATGAGCAGTTCTTC. It yields the protein CASSLASGDEQFF.

In nucleotides, the CDR3 is TGCAGCGCAGGGAGCTCCTACGAGCAGTACTTC. It specifies CSAGSSYEQYF. The chain uses TRBV29-1 and TRBJ2-7; D assignment may be TRBD1 or TRBD2 (5 bases each). CDR3 length: 11 residues. Trimming stripped 7 bases from V and 0 bases from J, with 7 bases between. Looked up from germline, CDR1 is SQVTM and CDR2 is ANQGSEA.

The CDR3 here is CASSPRSSVSYEQYF. CDR3 bases: TGTGCCAGCAGTCCCCGATCTAGCGTTTCCTACGAGCAGTACTTC. This rearrangement joins TRBV28 to TRBJ2-7, with a tentative D call TRBD2 (6 bases). CDR3 length: 15 residues. The germline CDR1 and CDR2 sequences are MDHEN and SYDVKM. V lost 5 bases, J lost 1 base, and 15 bases lay in between.

About this clone itself: One junction end does not reproduce the germline sequence, and a read error may be involved. The V gene is TRBV11-2, the J gene TRBJ2-2; weak D call: TRBD1 (6 bases). In germline, CDR1 is SGHAT, CDR2 FQNNGV. There are 13 residues in the CDR3. The CDR3 sequence: CASSLVGAGVLFF. The CDR3 DNA follows: TGTGCCAGCAGCTTAGTTGGGGCAGGGGTGCTGTTTTTT.

This clone was seen a single time. The genes are TRBV30 and TRBJ1-4; D ambiguous. Per the germline V gene, CDR1 is GTSNPN and CDR2 is SVGIG (reference sequence). There are 13 residues in the CDR3. The germline V and J ends were trimmed by 2 bases and 4 bases, with 8 bases remaining between them. CDR3 bases: TGTGCCTGGAGTTTAGTTAATAATGAAAAACTGTTTTTT. Protein sequence: CAWSLVNNEKLFF.

The CDR3 region has the DNA TGTGCCAGCAGCTTAGAGGCGGGCAGCCCCACTGAAGCTTTCTTT. This codes for CASSLEAGSPTEAFF. This chain connects TRBV7-9 to TRBJ1-1; D remains ambiguous. This CDR3 has 15 amino acids. Trimming pared 1 base from V and 4 bases from J, leaving 13 bases between. CDR1 and CDR2 (germline): SEHNR, FQNEAQ (reference sequence).

The rearrangement links TRBV9 to TRBJ1-1; no firm D call. CDR1 is SGDLS, CDR2 YYNGEE, per germline. V lost 4 bases, J lost 3 bases, and 10 bases lay in between. This CDR3 contains 13 residues. CDR3 DNA sequence: TGTGCCAGCAGCCTTACCGGGGACACTGAAGCTTTCTTT. Residues: CASSLTGDTEAFF.

The chain links TRBV19 to TRBJ2-7; 7 positions agree with TRBD1. Unmatched junction bases numbered 14, after V lost 6 bases and J lost 6 bases. The CDR3 runs to 15 residues. Germline V CDR1 and CDR2: LNHDA, SQIVND (reference sequence). CDR3 residues: CASSLTGTEASEQYF. For the CDR3, the DNA is TGTGCCAGTAGCTTAACCGGGACAGAGGCCTCCGAGCAGTACTTC.

The chain combines TRBV15 with TRBJ1-2; D remains unclear. Trimming removed 0 bases from V and 6 bases from J, with 17 bases in between. Germline V CDR1 and CDR2: LNHNV, YYDKDF (reference sequence). The CDR3 is 16 residues long. The CDR3 loop reads CATSRDNSAGDNGYTF. The CDR3 DNA reads as TGTGCCACCAGCAGAGATAACTCGGCGGGTGATAATGGCTACACCTTC.

The CDR3 sequence: CASHLSQGGEKLFF. CDR3 bases: TGTGCCAGCCACCTCTCACAGGGTGGAGAAAAACTGTTTTTT. The chain has TRBV2 and TRBJ1-4, with D tentatively TRBD1 (6 bases). V was shortened by 8 bases and J by 8 bases, with 18 bases between the two germline ends. CDR1 SNHLY and CDR2 FYNNEI come from the germline V gene. There are 14 residues in the CDR3.

The chain has TRBV7-6 and TRBJ2-1, with a possible D match to TRBD1 (6 bases). Deletions cut 5 bases from V and 4 bases from J, with 15 bases between. The germline CDR1 and CDR2 sequences are SGHVS and FNYEAQ. The CDR3 contains 15 residues. CDR3 in amino acids: CASSPSWTVYNEQFF. Written as DNA, the CDR3 is TGTGCCAGCAGCCCATCATGGACAGTTTACAATGAGCAGTTCTTC.

This chain uses TRBV10-3 with TRBJ1-1, with TRBD1 identical over 9 bases. The CDR3 contains 14 residues. The germline gives CDR1 ENHRY, CDR2 SYGVKD. Trimming took 8 bases from V and 5 from J; bases not matched to a gene: 9. The CDR3 sequence is CAIGGQGFGTEAFF. CDR3 DNA sequence: TGTGCCATCGGCGGACAGGGGTTCGGGACTGAAGCTTTCTTT.

CDR3 coding DNA: TGTGCCAGCAGTGCCCCAGGGGATGGCTACACCTTC. Translated: CASSAPGDGYTF. The gene calls are TRBV6-6 and TRBJ1-2; possible D gene TRBD1, 6 bases. CDR3 length: 12 amino acids. Trimming removed 5 bases at V and 6 bases at J, with 10 bases between. CDR1 MNHNY and CDR2 SVGAGI come from the germline V gene (reference sequence).

The J gene is TRBJ2-4, the V gene TRBV7-3, with TRBD2 identical over 12 bases. V trimming: 3 bases; J trimming: 5 bases; junction bases outside the gene matches: 2. Looked up from germline, CDR1 is SGHTA and CDR2 is FQGTGA. CDR3 size: 15 residues. The chain's CDR3 is CASSLTSGGQNIQYF. CDR3 bases: TGTGCCAGCAGCTTGACTAGCGGGGGCCAAAACATTCAGTACTTC.

The rearrangement joins TRBV3-1 (or the pseudogene TRBV3-2) to TRBJ2-2; 13 bases are shared with TRBD2. This CDR3 has 17 residues. The junction had 7 bases not matched to a gene; V was cut back by 4 bases and J by 5 bases. From germline, CDR1 is LGHDT and CDR2 YNNKEL (reference sequence). CDR3 sequence reads: CASSPGLAGAQTGELFF. CDR3 nucleotides: TGTGCCAGCAGCCCCGGACTAGCGGGGGCGCAAACCGGGGAGCTGTTTTTT.

The V gene is TRBV18, the J gene TRBJ2-5, with 9 nucleotides matching TRBD1. In germline, CDR1 is KGHSH, CDR2 LQKENI. The CDR3 totals 14 residues. The V and J ends lost 4 bases and 4 bases, in that order; junction bases with no gene match: 4. The DNA of the CDR3 is TGTGCCAGCTCACTGGGACAGGGTGGAGAGACCCAGTACTTC. Translating gives CASSLGQGGETQYF.

The chain links TRBV5-6 to TRBJ2-3; 9 bases map to TRBD1. Germline V gene data show CDR1 as SGHDT and CDR2 as YYEEEE. There are 18 residues in the CDR3. The ends lost 5 bases at V and 3 bases at J; junction bases unmatched: 16. The CDR3 sequence: CASSPDRGGRGLTDTQYF. CDR3 nucleotides: TGTGCCAGCAGTCCGGACAGGGGTGGTCGGGGGTTAACAGATACGCAGTATTTT. Full variable domain (rest looked up from reference TRBV5-6 and TRBJ2-3): DAGVTQSPTHLIKTRGQQVTLRCSPKSGHDTVSWYQQALGQGPQFIFQYYEEEERQRGNFPDRFSGHQFPNYSSELNVNALLLGDSALYLCASSPDRGGRGLTDTQYFGPGTRLTVL.

This chain connects TRBV3-1 (or the pseudogene TRBV3-2) to TRBJ1-1; 7 bases are shared with TRBD1. CDR3 size: 15 residues. The germline V gene has CDR1 LGHDT and CDR2 YNNKEL (reference sequence). V gave up 4 bases and J gave up 1 base; unmatched junction bases: 6. The CDR3 is CASSLHRTGNTEAFF. For the CDR3, the DNA is TGTGCCAGCAGCCTCCATCGGACAGGGAACACTGAAGCTTTCTTT.

The V gene is TRBV30, the J gene TRBJ1-2; D is uncertain. Germline loops: CDR1 GTSNPN, CDR2 SVGIG (reference sequence). The CDR3 has 13 residues. Deletions cut 0 bases from V and 8 bases from J, with 13 bases between. CDR3: CAWSVGDTRGYTF. As DNA, the CDR3 is TGTGCCTGGAGTGTAGGAGACACTAGGGGCTACACCTTC. Full variable domain (rest looked up from reference TRBV30 and TRBJ1-2): SQTIHQWPATLVQPVGSPLSLECTVEGTSNPNLYWYRQAAGRGLQLLFYSVGIGQISSEVPQNLSASRPQDRQFILSSKKLLLSDSGFYLCAWSVGDTRGYTFGSGTRLTVV.

This clone was seen a handful of times. This chain connects TRBV3-1 (or the pseudogene TRBV3-2) to TRBJ1-2; D ambiguous. Per germline, CDR1 LGHDT and CDR2 YNNKEL (reference sequence). CDR3 length: 16 amino acids. Trimming stripped 4 bases from V and 0 bases from J, with 15 bases between. CDR3 bases: TGTGCCAGCAGCCCCGGTGGAGCCTCGGCTAACTATGGCTACACCTTC. This translates into CASSPGGASANYGYTF.

This sequence joins TRBV29-1 and TRBJ1-2; TRBD1 matches at 7 bases. The V segment lost 7 bases and the J segment 3 bases; nucleotides outside the gene matches: 8. The CDR3 runs 13 residues. Germline V lookup: CDR1 SQVTM, CDR2 ANQGSEA. The CDR3 DNA reads TGCAGCGCTCGGAGGCAGGGGGACTATGGCTACACCTTC. Translation: CSARRQGDYGYTF.

CDR3 protein: CASSGTGGSSGNTIYF. CDR3 coding DNA: TGCGCCAGCAGCGGGACAGGGGGCTCCTCTGGAAACACCATATATTTT. The chain uses TRBV5-1 and TRBJ1-3, with 12 bases that match TRBD1. The trim removed 4 bases at V and 0 bases at J, leaving 2 bases unmatched. Germline loops: CDR1 SGHRS, CDR2 YFSETQ. There are 16 residues in the CDR3.

V usage is TRBV3-1 (or the pseudogene TRBV3-2) and J usage is TRBJ1-4; D not resolved. The CDR3 covers 13 residues. The germline CDR1 and CDR2 sequences are LGHDT and YNNKEL (reference sequence). Trimming cost V 3 bases and J 8 bases, with 10 bases left between them. CDR3 bases: TGTGCCAGCAGCCAGGGCTTTGGGGAAAAACTGTTTTTT. Its protein product is CASSQGFGEKLFF.

Worth noting for this clone: Additional DNA sequences in this sample encode the identical CDR3. DNA of the CDR3: TGTGCCAGCAGCCGAGGACAGGCGAACTATGGCTACACCTTC. Its protein is CASSRGQANYGYTF. The rearrangement joins TRBV3-1 (or the pseudogene TRBV3-2) to TRBJ1-2; 7 bases line up with TRBD1. The CDR3 totals 14 residues. From germline, CDR1 is LGHDT and CDR2 YNNKEL (reference sequence). V shed 4 bases and J 2 bases; nucleotides not matched to a gene: 4.